Each of the 8 T cell receptor beta chains below was sequenced from the same sample in a study of regulatory T cells in long-lasting Graves disease. Time point specified: persistent/refractory GD, antithyroid drugs over 5 years with positive TRAb. PBMCs provided the RNA from which the TCR library was made. Libraries of TCR beta came from iRepertoire HTBI primers plus Arm-PCR of CDR3 regions. TCRdb re-analysed the multiplex PCR reads in MiXCR, keeping a single row per CDR3 protein. Of 350,000 to 450,000 distinct CDR3 sequences in the sample, approximately 25% are singletons; the top ten hold 25% to 30%. The starting material was peripheral blood mononuclear cells (PBMCs), obtained when the disease was refractory, from a patient treated with antithyroid drugs. The receptors were gathered from a woman in her 40s with Graves disease.

This clonotype has at least ten counts. The chain joins TRBV2 to TRBJ1-1; D unresolved. Germline V gene sequence: CDR1 SNHLY, CDR2 FYNNEI. The CDR3 runs 13 residues. Trimming took 8 bases from V and 1 from J, leaving 11 bases between them. CDR3 DNA sequence: TGTGCCAGCCAGAATGACCCGAACACTGAAGCTTTCTTT. It codes for CASQNDPNTEAFF.

In its sample, this clonotype was seen once. The chain uses TRBV28 and TRBJ2-2; 11 bases align to TRBD1. J lost 5 bases, V lost 4 bases, and 9 bases had no gene match. The CDR3 is 17 residues long. CDR1 and CDR2 (germline): MDHEN, SYDVKM. CDR3 amino acids: CASSSTVGTGGTGELFF. The CDR3, as DNA: TGTGCCAGCAGTTCCACGGTCGGGACAGGGGGAACCGGGGAGCTGTTTTTT. Filled out from reference TRBV28 and TRBJ2-2, the complete variable domain reads DVKVTQSSRYLVKRTGEKVFLECVQDMDHENMFWYRQDPGLGLRLIYFSYDVKMKEKGDIPEGYSVSREKKERFSLILESASTNQTSMYLCASSSTVGTGGTGELFFGEGSRLTVL.

Worth noting for this clonotype: A far larger clone is one nucleotide away, so this likely arose from a read error. The CDR3 loop reads CASREGTGEKLVF. The CDR3 nucleotides read TGTGCCAGCAGGGAAGGGACAGGGGAAAAACTGGTTTTT. The V and J genes are TRBV7-9 and TRBJ1-4; TRBD1 aligns across 10 bases. Germline lookup yields CDR1 SEHNR and CDR2 FQNEAQ (reference sequence). The CDR3 is made up of 13 amino acids.

This clonotype was seen at least ten times. V and J are TRBV6-5 and TRBJ1-1; possibly TRBD1 for D (5 bases). The CDR3 has 15 amino acids. Germline CDR1 and CDR2: MNHEY and SVGAGI. The V and J ends lost 0 bases and 0 bases respectively, with 8 bases between them. DNA of the CDR3: TGTGCCAGCAGTTACTCGACAGACATGAACACTGAAGCTTTCTTT. As protein: CASSYSTDMNTEAFF.

V gene TRBV9 combines with J gene TRBJ2-5, with D hard to call. V lost 2 bases, J lost 5 bases, and 16 bases lay in between. The CDR3 covers 15 residues. Germline CDR1 reads SGDLS; CDR2 reads YYNGEE. CDR3 in amino acids: CASSVGISRTETQYF. CDR3 DNA sequence: TGTGCCAGCAGCGTTGGGATATCAAGGACCGAGACCCAGTACTTC.

J is TRBJ1-2 and V is TRBV29-1; TRBD1 aligns across 7 bases. The CDR3 covers 14 residues. The V gene end was trimmed by 6 bases and the J gene end by 5 bases; junction bases not matched to a gene: 12. The germline gives CDR1 SQVTM, CDR2 ANQGSEA. CDR3 nucleotides: TGCAGCGTGCCCCCGGGACAGTACGGGTATGGCTACACCTTC. This codes for CSVPPGQYGYGYTF.

This rearrangement joins TRBV25-1 to TRBJ2-7; 13 bases match TRBD2. Trimming at V came to 1 base and at J to 3 bases, leaving 6 bases not matched to a gene. Germline V gene sequence: CDR1 MGHDK, CDR2 SYGVNS. CDR3 size: 17 residues. DNA of the CDR3: TGTGCCAGCAGTGAATTGGACCGGACTAGCGGGAGCTACGAGCAGTACTTC. The encoded protein is CASSELDRTSGSYEQYF.

This clonotype was seen many times. The gene calls are TRBV7-9 and TRBJ2-5; D is unclear. V dropped 8 bases and J dropped 2 bases, with 12 bases sitting between them. This CDR3 comprises 13 residues. CDR1 and CDR2 (germline): SEHNR, FQNEAQ (reference sequence). The CDR3 is CASVTVPQETQYF. CDR3 coding DNA: TGTGCCAGCGTCACGGTTCCACAAGAGACCCAGTACTTC.